This entry lists 15 T cell receptor beta chains sequenced from one sample in a study of T cell responses to AZD1222 COVID-19 vaccine. Here immunoSEQ multiplex PCR was the method, and the copy in TCRdb shows in-frame clones only, minus some. The sample has 150,000 to 200,000 clones, 90% to 95% seen once. Specimen: peripheral blood, collected on day 0 of AZD1222 vaccination. The receptors come from an adult in good health.

This clone was recorded only once. The chain employs TRBV15 and TRBJ2-7; no reliable D call. The CDR3 is 13 amino acids. Trimming took 0 bases from V and 3 from J, leaving 6 bases between them. Looked up from germline, CDR1 is LNHNV and CDR2 is YYDKDF (reference sequence). The CDR3 sequence: CATSRDLDYEQYF. The CDR3, as DNA: TGTGCCACCAGCAGAGATCTAGACTACGAGCAGTACTTC.

The CDR3 coding sequence is TGTGCCAGCAGTTTGCCCTTGGGGGGTGAGCAGTTCTTC. It is translated as CASSLPLGGEQFF. The chain carries TRBV28 and TRBJ2-1; maybe TRBD2 (6 bases). The germline V gene has CDR1 MDHEN and CDR2 SYDVKM. The ends were cut back, 3 bases at V and 9 bases at J, with 12 bases in the middle. The CDR3 runs to 13 residues.

The chain is built from TRBV19 and TRBJ1-3; 7 bases are shared with TRBD1. The CDR3 spans 15 residues. In germline, CDR1 is LNHDA, CDR2 SQIVND (reference sequence). The junction had 5 bases not matched to a gene; V was cut back by 4 bases and J by 2 bases. In DNA, the CDR3 is TGTGCCAGTAGTAGTCGGGACAGTCCTGGAAACACCATATATTTT. It yields the protein CASSSRDSPGNTIYF.

The J gene is TRBJ2-7, the V gene TRBV7-6, with 9 bases fitting TRBD2. The CDR3 spans 15 residues. With 2 bases clipped from V and 6 bases from J, the junction kept 8 bases outside the gene matches. Germline CDR1 reads SGHVS; CDR2 reads FNYEAQ. CDR3 sequence reads: CASSLTGAGGGEQYF. For the CDR3, the DNA is TGTGCCAGCAGCTTAACCGGCGCGGGAGGGGGCGAGCAGTACTTC.

The chain uses TRBV6-6 and TRBJ2-1, with D possibly being TRBD2 (5 bases). The CDR3 is 16 residues long. V was clipped by 4 bases and J by 6 bases, with 19 bases between them. Germline assignment: CDR1 MNHNY and CDR2 SVGAGI (reference sequence). The CDR3 spells CASSSFIEGPANEQFF. The CDR3 DNA reads TGTGCCAGCAGTTCGTTTATTGAGGGCCCAGCCAATGAGCAGTTCTTC.

The V and J genes are TRBV19 and TRBJ1-1; 9 bases are shared with TRBD1. The CDR3 is 19 residues long. J lost 2 bases, V lost 3 bases, and 16 bases had no gene match. Germline V gene lookup returns CDR1 LNHDA and CDR2 SQIVND (reference sequence). The CDR3 bases are TGTGCCAGTAGTATGATAATACGACCGGGACAGGGAGGCAACACTGAAGCTTTCTTT. Its translation is CASSMIIRPGQGGNTEAFF.

This chain uses TRBV9 with TRBJ2-3; weak D call: TRBD2 (5 bases). Trimming took 4 bases from V and 2 from J, leaving 11 bases between them. The CDR3 has 14 residues. Germline CDR1 SGDLS, CDR2 YYNGEE. CDR3 DNA: TGTGCCAGCAGCACCAGCGGCTACACAGATACGCAGTATTTT. It codes for CASSTSGYTDTQYF.

This chain joins TRBV6-5 and TRBJ1-1; 8 bases map to TRBD1. The CDR3 runs to 12 residues. Trimming cost V 6 bases and J 11 bases; bases outside gene matches: 8. Germline V gene sequence: CDR1 MNHEY, CDR2 SVGAGI. The CDR3 bases are TGTGCCAGCAGCACAGGGGGGACAGAGGCTTTCTTT. Its translation is CASSTGGTEAFF.

The rearrangement joins TRBV11-2 to TRBJ2-7; 8 bases line up with TRBD2. V dropped 5 bases and J dropped 7; count of bases not matched to a gene: 4. The CDR3 is 12 residues long. Germline values: CDR1 SGHAT, CDR2 FQNNGV. CDR3 loop: CASSPGLAEQYF. DNA for the CDR3: TGTGCCAGCAGCCCAGGACTAGCAGAGCAGTACTTC.

The chain employs TRBV7-8 and TRBJ1-2; D gene uncertain. The CDR3 is made up of 14 amino acids. Germline loops: CDR1 SGHVS, CDR2 FQNEAQ. The V end was cut by 5 bases, the J end by 3 bases, with 13 bases between. DNA for the CDR3: TGTGCCAGCAGCACCCCTACAGATTACTATGGCTACACCTTC. Translated, it gives CASSTPTDYYGYTF.

The chain has TRBV7-8 and TRBJ2-4; D is perhaps TRBD2 (6 bases). The CDR3 length is 17 residues. CDR1 and CDR2 from the germline V gene are SGHVS and FQNEAQ. The ends were cut back, 0 bases at V and 0 bases at J, with 12 bases in the middle. The CDR3 spells CASSLAPGGRAKNIQYF. The CDR3 coding sequence is TGTGCCAGCAGCTTAGCGCCTGGGGGGAGAGCCAAAAACATTCAGTACTTC.

J is TRBJ1-1 and V is TRBV19; D is undetermined. In germline, CDR1 is LNHDA, CDR2 SQIVND (reference sequence). V gave up 6 bases and J gave up 7 bases, with 15 bases separating them. This CDR3 spans 13 amino acids. CDR3 sequence (DNA): TGTGCCAGTAGCCCCGTTGCGGGCATTGAAGCTTTCTTT. Translated: CASSPVAGIEAFF.

The J gene is TRBJ2-2, the V gene TRBV25-1; 9 nucleotides align to TRBD2. V was pared by 4 bases and J by 5 bases, with 11 bases of the junction left unmatched. There are 17 residues in the CDR3. CDR1 and CDR2 (germline): MGHDK, SYGVNS. The CDR3 loop reads CASSGFAGGPGTGELFF. CDR3 nucleotide sequence: TGTGCCAGCAGTGGTTTTGCGGGAGGGCCAGGAACCGGGGAGCTGTTTTTT.

The rearrangement joins TRBV2 to TRBJ2-2, with TRBD2 identical over 10 bases. V lost 2 bases, J lost 2 bases, and 2 bases stayed unmatched. Per germline, CDR1 SNHLY and CDR2 FYNNEI. The CDR3 runs to 16 residues. The CDR3: CASSERLAGNTGELFF. The CDR3 nucleotides are TGTGCCAGCAGTGAAAGACTAGCGGGCAACACCGGGGAGCTGTTTTTT.

This chain joins TRBV5-4 and TRBJ2-3; 14 positions agree with TRBD2. This CDR3 has 17 amino acids. The V gene's germline CDR1 is SGHNT and CDR2 YYREEE (reference sequence). With V trimmed by 4 bases and J by 5 bases, 9 bases remained unmatched. The CDR3 spells CASSPGLAGGFRDTQYF. CDR3 DNA: TGTGCCAGCAGCCCAGGACTAGCGGGAGGTTTTAGAGATACGCAGTATTTT.